This TCR beta chain was captured in a study of blood T cell repertoires in COVID-19. At the level of the study: The study drew acute and convalescent COVID-19 samples from the United States, Italy and Spain. In each case, the material was cDNA or gDNA derived from T cells, B-cell-depleted T cells, or PBMCs.

Original processing methods: The authors estimated nucleated cell counts from reference gene primer amplification. The method was immunoSEQ multiplex PCR; TCRdb's version includes in-frame clones alone and lacks a portion of them. Clonal size and the V and J genes are those of that table, whereas D and trimming came from the DNA. The data contain more than 40,000 clones, over 85% of them singletons. The CDR3 has 14 residues. CDR1 and CDR2 (germline): SGHKS, YYEKEE (reference sequence). Trimming took 5 bases from V and 7 from J, leaving 16 bases between them. The specimen sequenced was peripheral blood. The chain has TRBV5-5 and TRBJ1-5; TRBD1 might be the D (6 bases). The clonotype comes from a man older than 75 with acute or convalescent COVID-19. The CDR3 spells CASSWDMTPQPQHF. As DNA, the CDR3 is TGTGCCAGCAGTTGGGACATGACCCCCCAGCCCCAGCATTTT.